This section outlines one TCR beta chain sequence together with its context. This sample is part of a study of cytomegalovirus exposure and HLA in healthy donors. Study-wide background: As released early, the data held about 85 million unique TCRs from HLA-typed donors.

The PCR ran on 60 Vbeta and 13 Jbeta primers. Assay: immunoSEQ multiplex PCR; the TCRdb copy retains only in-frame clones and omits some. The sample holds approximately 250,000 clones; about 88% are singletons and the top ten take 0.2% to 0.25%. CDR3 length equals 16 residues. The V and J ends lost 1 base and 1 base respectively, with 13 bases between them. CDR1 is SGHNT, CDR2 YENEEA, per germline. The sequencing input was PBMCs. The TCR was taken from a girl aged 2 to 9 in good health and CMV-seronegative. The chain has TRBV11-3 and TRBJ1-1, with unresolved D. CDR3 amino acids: CASSLGGGGANTEAFF. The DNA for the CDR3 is TGTGCCAGCAGCTTAGGTGGAGGTGGCGCGAACACTGAAGCTTTCTTT.